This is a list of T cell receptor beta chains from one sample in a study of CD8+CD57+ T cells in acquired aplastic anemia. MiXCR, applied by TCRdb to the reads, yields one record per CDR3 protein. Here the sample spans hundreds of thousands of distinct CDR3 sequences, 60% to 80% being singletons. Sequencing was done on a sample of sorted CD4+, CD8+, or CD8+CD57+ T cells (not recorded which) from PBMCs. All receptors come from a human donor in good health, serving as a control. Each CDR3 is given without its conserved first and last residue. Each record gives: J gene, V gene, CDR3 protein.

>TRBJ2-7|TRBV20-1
SARVQGSSDEQY
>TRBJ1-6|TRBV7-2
ASSPARGMGETQ
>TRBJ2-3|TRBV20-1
SVRKAGGTPDTQY
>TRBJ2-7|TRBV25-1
ASSSESAGIYEQY
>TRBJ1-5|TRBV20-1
SASPPPGTEPQH
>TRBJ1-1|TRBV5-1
ASSGGQGYVNTEAF
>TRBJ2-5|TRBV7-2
ASSLAAGTGETRY
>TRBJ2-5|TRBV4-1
ASSQGDRLLGGRDQETQY
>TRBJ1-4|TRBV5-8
ASSVRRTTNEKLF
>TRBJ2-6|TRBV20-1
SARESSGANVLT
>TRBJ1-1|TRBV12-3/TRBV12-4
AVRQGRVGRAF
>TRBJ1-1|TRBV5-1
ASSRTGQSYEAF
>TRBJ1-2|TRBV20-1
SASGMEARYGYT
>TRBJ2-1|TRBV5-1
ASSEDSGATNSEQF
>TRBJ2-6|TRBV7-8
ASSFDGGKLLFAGANVLT
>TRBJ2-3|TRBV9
ASSVVGGYAPAKY
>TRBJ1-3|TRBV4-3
ASSQQHGQGYSGNTIY
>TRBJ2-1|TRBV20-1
SAGVWENLNEQF
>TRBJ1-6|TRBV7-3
ASSTGGDSPLH
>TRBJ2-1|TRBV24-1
ATSHRTYEQF
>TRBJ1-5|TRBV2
ASSGESAADKQYF
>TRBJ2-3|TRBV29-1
SVGVSSDTQY